This T cell receptor beta chain was sequenced in a study of early T cells in non-severe SARS-CoV-2 infection. Study-level background: The authors sequenced bulk RNA from unsorted whole blood, leaving chains unpaired.

TCRdb reprocessed the 5' RACE reads via MiXCR and lists one record per CDR3 protein. The sample has about 76,000 distinct CDR3 sequences, approximately 12% seen once. This clonotype was recorded many times. V lost 5 bases, J lost 2 bases, and 13 bases lay in between. The CDR3 is 14 amino acids. Germline loops: CDR1 MDHEN, CDR2 SYDVKM. The receptor's source is an adult who was a healthcare worker with PCR-confirmed SARS-CoV-2 infection or an uninfected control (not recorded which). The rearrangement links TRBV28 to TRBJ2-7; D might be TRBD1 (6 bases). The sample consisted of whole blood. The CDR3 nucleotides are TGTGCCAGCAGTCCGCCGGACAGTACCTACGAGCAGTACTTC. Translation: CASSPPDSTYEQYF.